This record concerns one T cell receptor (beta chain) sequence. This entry belongs to a study of blood T cell repertoires in COVID-19. TCRdb keeps only in-frame clones here, not all; method: immunoSEQ multiplex PCR. The repertoire consists of 150,000 to 190,000 clones, with approximately 86% occurring once and the leading ten covering about 2.5%. Unmatched junction bases numbered 3, after V lost 4 bases and J lost 6 bases. This CDR3 has 15 residues. The V gene's germline CDR1 is LGHDT and CDR2 YNNKEL (reference sequence). The sequenced sample consisted of peripheral blood. The origin of this receptor is a woman in her 70s with acute or convalescent COVID-19. The rearrangement uses TRBV3-1 (or the pseudogene TRBV3-2) and TRBJ2-3; 14 bases line up with TRBD2. The CDR3 spells CASSLRTSGGDTQYF. The CDR3 bases are TGTGCCAGCAGCCTTCGGACTAGCGGGGGGGATACGCAGTATTTT.